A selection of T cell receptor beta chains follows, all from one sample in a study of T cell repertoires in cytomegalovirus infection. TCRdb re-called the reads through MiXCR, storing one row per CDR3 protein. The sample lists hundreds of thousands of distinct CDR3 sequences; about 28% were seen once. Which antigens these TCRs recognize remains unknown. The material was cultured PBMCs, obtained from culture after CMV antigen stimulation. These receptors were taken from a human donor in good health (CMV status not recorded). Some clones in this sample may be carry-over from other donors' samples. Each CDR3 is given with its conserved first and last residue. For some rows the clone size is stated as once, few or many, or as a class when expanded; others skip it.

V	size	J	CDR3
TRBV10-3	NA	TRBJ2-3	CAISERQGPDTQYF
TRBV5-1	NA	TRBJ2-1	CASSPGTGARGEQFF
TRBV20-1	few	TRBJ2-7	CSAPIRGRNNEQYF
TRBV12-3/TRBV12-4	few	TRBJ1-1	CASSSLEQGYTEAFF
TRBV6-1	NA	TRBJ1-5	CASSERGGREQPQHF
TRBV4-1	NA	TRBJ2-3	CASSQVGFGGGRTDTQYF
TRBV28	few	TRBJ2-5	CASSLFVTVYRQETQYF
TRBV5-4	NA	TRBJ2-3	CASSKTSGTSTDTQYF
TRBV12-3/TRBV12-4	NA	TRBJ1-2	CASSRDRDEYGYTF
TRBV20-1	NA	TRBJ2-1	CSAPAVDEQFF
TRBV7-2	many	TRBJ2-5	CASSLGGRVVETQYF
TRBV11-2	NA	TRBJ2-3	CASSPRRGTTDTQYF
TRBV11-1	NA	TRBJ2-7	CASSAPGLAGNGYEQYF
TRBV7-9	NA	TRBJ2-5	CASRPRTGGETQYF
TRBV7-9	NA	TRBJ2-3	CASSWDRTVTSQRDTQYF
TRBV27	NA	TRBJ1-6	CASSPGGLSPLHF
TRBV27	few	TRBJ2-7	CASSLNRRGEQYF
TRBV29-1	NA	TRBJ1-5	CSVGQNSNQPQHF
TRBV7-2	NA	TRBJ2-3	CASRITETQYF
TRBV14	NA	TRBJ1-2	CASSQVRGNYGYTF
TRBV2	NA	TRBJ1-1	CASSEQAGRNTDAFF
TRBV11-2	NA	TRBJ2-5	CASSRRGGRAGETQYF
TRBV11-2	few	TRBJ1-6	CASSLAGQPNSPLHF
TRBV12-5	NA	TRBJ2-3	CASGFSFGTQYF
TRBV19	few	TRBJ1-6	CASSPFSQGNSPLHF
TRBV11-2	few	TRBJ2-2	CASSPSLVRTGSTGELFF
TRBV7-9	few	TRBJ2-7	CASSFTSGSRAIYEQYF
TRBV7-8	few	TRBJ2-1	CASSLPGQGSYNEQFF
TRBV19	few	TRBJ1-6	CASRVPGQDSPLHF
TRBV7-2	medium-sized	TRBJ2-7	CASSLAPVWEGPSYEQYF
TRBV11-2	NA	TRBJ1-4	CASSFRTWGEKLFF
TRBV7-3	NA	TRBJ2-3	CASSPQEGQRTDTQYF
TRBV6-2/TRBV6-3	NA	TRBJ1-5	CASSPQRRGQPQHF
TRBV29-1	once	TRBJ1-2	CSVEDRWQGLYGYTF
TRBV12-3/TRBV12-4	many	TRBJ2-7	CASSYGPEQYF
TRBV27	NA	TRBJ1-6	CASKVREAPLHF
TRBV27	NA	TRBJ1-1	CASSQTVGYTEAFF
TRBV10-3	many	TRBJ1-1	CAISAGQGPTEAFF
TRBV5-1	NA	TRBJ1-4	CASSRQLSTNEKLFF
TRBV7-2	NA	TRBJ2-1	CASSFPLGLAPVTNEQFF
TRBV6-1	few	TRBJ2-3	CASSRAGVGTDTQYF
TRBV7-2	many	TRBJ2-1	CASSLDGSGRPEQFF